This T cell receptor (beta chain) stems from a study of T cells after yellow fever vaccination (dated by TCRdb to about 2019). Regarding the study in general: The SMART-Seq v4 Ultra Low Input RNA kit was used to prepare libraries from fractions with low cell numbers. The cohort comprised two healthy male donors, one aged 18 to 30 and one aged 30 to 40 years. To follow T-cell clones before and after primary and booster YFV17D yellow fever vaccination, bulk TCR alpha and beta repertoires were sequenced over time. Bulk PBMC replicates and cell subsets were isolated from blood drawn at multiple timepoints before and after both primary and secondary immunization. Overall results and qualifications from the work: The study included only a couple of donors, which limits how far the findings can be generalized. A small share of clonotypes was detected in both CD4 and CD8 compartments, with the overlap likely arising from convergent recombination. Because abundant contaminating clonotypes from the bulk population could be contained in FACS-sorted repertoires, computational filtering was required. Compared with the primary T-cell response, the secondary T-cell response was weaker but faster, peaking on day 5 rather than day 15. Most clones expanded after primary vaccination (approximately 97% of CD4 and roughly 91% of CD8) were re-detected after the booster, suggesting that broad memory maintenance occurred.

TCR cDNA was synthesized by 5'RACE template switching, which introduced a universal primer site and unique molecular identifiers. Priming for cDNA synthesis came from both the TCR alpha and TCR beta constant segments. Library amplification used two PCR steps, and the second PCR step added sample barcodes and sequencing adapters. Sequencing of libraries was performed on Illumina HiSeq 2500 (2x100 bp) or NovaSeq (2x150 bp). The published analysis was carried out like this. MIGEC was used to demultiplex reads and collapse the reads into UMI consensus sequences, and MiXCR was used for V(D)J alignment. Using edgeR on replicate PBMC samples, clonotypes were called vaccine-responding if FDR was below 0.01 and the log2 fold change was above 5 up to day 15. CD4 or CD8 identity was assigned to each bulk clonotype according to whether the clonotype was present at higher abundance in the sequenced CD4 repertoire or the sequenced CD8 repertoire. TCRdb took the public reads, trimmed them with fastp at Q25, ran MiXCR for clone calling and kept in-frame beta chains. Here each entry gathers all rows of one CDR3 protein and keeps the most common genes and DNA. TCRdb, not the original authors, processed these V and J calls. The sample includes about 400,000 distinct CDR3 sequences, with approximately 6% observed a single time. 15% of the sample is in the top ten clones.

The sample's treatment or condition label is to be understood as: live attenuated yellow fever vaccine strain. At each blood-draw timepoint, two biological replicates of bulk PBMCs were collected. A standard Ficoll-Paque protocol was used to isolate PBMCs from peripheral blood. TriZol was used to extract RNA from bulk PBMCs, from CD4 and CD8 fractions, and from dextramer-positive and dextramer-negative fractions. Reading from cysteine to phenylalanine, the CDR3 counts 13 amino acids. Of all the DNA, just the CDR3 is kept, 39 bases in frame from base 1. CDR1 and CDR2, looked up from the germline V gene (reference sequence), are DFQATT and SNEGSKA. The V and J ends are trimmed by 6 bases and 1 base, leaving 12 bases between them. This clonotype was seen only a few times. The specificity of this receptor is unknown. Base qualities are not recorded, but no much larger clone differs from it by a single base.

Here the sequenced sample was PBMCs, taken 5 days after the yellow fever booster vaccination. This receptor was taken from a man aged 30 to 39 who received the YFV17D yellow fever vaccine. The V and J genes are TRBV20-1 and TRBJ2-5, with a tentative D gene TRBD2 over 7 matching bases. The CDR3 sequence is CSARGGTQETQYF. Read as DNA, the sequence is TGCAGTGCGAGGGGGGGGACCCAAGAGACCCAGTACTTC.